A single sample is the source of the 26 T cell receptor beta chains below, sequenced in a study of blood T cells in healthy people across ages. The second PCR ran roughly 7 to 11 cycles with a sample-barcoded 5' primer and J-beta primers. TCRdb processed the 5' RACE reads anew with MiXCR; each CDR3 protein has one entry. This sample has about 670,000 distinct CDR3 sequences, with roughly half found just once. Sequencing input: blood. Every receptor here comes from a woman aged 80 or over in good health.

The chain uses TRBV20-1 and TRBJ2-1; 14 bases align to TRBD2. This CDR3 has 16 amino acids. Germline CDR1 DFQATT, CDR2 SNEGSKA (reference sequence). The CDR3 here is CNTSPLGLAGVNEQFF. The CDR3 bases are TGCAATACCTCCCCATTGGGACTAGCGGGGGTGAATGAGCAGTTCTTC.

Worth noting for this clonotype: A single base separates this from a much larger clone, so it may be a read error. The V gene is TRBV29-1, the J gene TRBJ1-2; 9 nucleotides align to TRBD1. Germline loops: CDR1 SQVTM, CDR2 ANQGSEA. The V and J ends lost 3 bases and 7 bases, in that order; junction bases with no gene match: 9. The CDR3 is made up of 14 amino acids. DNA for the CDR3: TGCAGCGTTGACGGGACAGGGATATCGCGTGGCTACACCTTC. This translates into CSVDGTGISRGYTF.

Many counts were recorded for this clonotype. This chain joins TRBV29-1 and TRBJ2-7; no reliable D call. Trimming took off 1 base at V and 6 bases at J, with 13 bases between the two ends. This CDR3 has 13 residues. Germline CDR1 SQVTM, CDR2 ANQGSEA. CDR3 nucleotides: TGCAGCGTTGAAGGCCTGATAGGGCGCGAGCAGTACTTC. This sequence encodes CSVEGLIGREQYF.

This clonotype was seen many times. The rearrangement joins TRBV20-1 to TRBJ2-7, with D tentatively TRBD2 (6 bases). Per germline, CDR1 DFQATT and CDR2 SNEGSKA (reference sequence). Trimming took 0 bases from V and 3 from J, leaving 15 bases between them. The CDR3 length is 15 residues. The DNA of the CDR3 is TGCAGTGCTAGAGATGAAGAGACTAGGAACTACGAGCAGTACTTC. Protein: CSARDEETRNYEQYF.

This sequence joins TRBV7-9 and TRBJ2-3; D could derive from TRBD1 or TRBD2 (5 bases each). CDR1 is SEHNR and CDR2 is FQNEAQ in the germline V gene (reference sequence). Trimming left V 1 base short and J 6 bases short, with 14 bases between. The CDR3 spans 15 residues. Here the CDR3 reads CASSLGRGAYDTQYF. The CDR3 nucleotides are TGTGCCAGCAGCTTAGGGCGAGGGGCCTACGATACGCAGTATTTT.

As regards this clonotype: Possible read error: a much larger clone is one base away. The CDR3 DNA reads as TGCAGTGCTGGCCCGGCTATCAGGGATGAGCAGTTCTTC. Its translation: CSAGPAIRDEQFF. The J gene is TRBJ2-1, the V gene TRBV20-1; possible D gene TRBD1, 5 bases. CDR1 is DFQATT, CDR2 SNEGSKA, per germline (reference sequence). CDR3 size: 13 residues. Trimming took 5 bases from V and 8 from J, leaving 16 bases between them.

On this clonotype: One end of the junction varies from germline; a read error may be responsible. J is TRBJ2-5 and V is TRBV11-2; D is unclear. CDR1 is SGHAT, CDR2 FQNNGV, per germline. This CDR3 has 14 residues. The CDR3 DNA sequence: TGTGCCAGCAGCTTGAACGGCGTCCAAGGGACCCAGTACTTC. It yields the protein CASSLNGVQGTQYF.

A remark on this clonotype: A single base separates this from a much larger clone, so it may be a read error. The V and J genes are TRBV6-5 and TRBJ2-7, with D perhaps assigned TRBD1 or TRBD2 (5 bases each). This CDR3 is built from 15 residues. Per germline, CDR1 MNHEY and CDR2 SVGAGI. Trimming left V 2 bases short and J 1 base short, with 12 bases between. Here the CDR3 reads CASSYAWGSSYEQYF. In DNA, the CDR3 is TGTGCCAGCAGTTACGCATGGGGGTCGTCCTACGAGCAGTACTTC.

The chain uses TRBV20-1 and TRBJ2-7; D remains ambiguous. This CDR3 spans 16 amino acids. Germline assignment: CDR1 DFQATT and CDR2 SNEGSKA (reference sequence). V lost 1 base and J 1 base, leaving 17 bases between the germline ends. CDR3 residues: CSARAPGSSPSYEQYF. CDR3 nucleotides: TGCAGTGCTAGAGCCCCCGGGTCCTCCCCGTCCTACGAGCAGTACTTC.

This chain uses TRBV5-1 with TRBJ2-1; D may be TRBD2 (5 bases). This CDR3 is built from 15 residues. The V and J ends lost 0 bases and 4 bases respectively, with 11 bases between them. The V gene's germline CDR1 is SGHRS and CDR2 YFSETQ. The chain's CDR3 is CASSLVGGRYNEQFF. The CDR3 coding sequence is TGCGCCAGCAGCTTGGTTGGCGGGCGTTACAATGAGCAGTTCTTC.

In the case of this clonotype: Since a much larger clone is just one base distant, this may be a read error. The chain carries TRBV28 and TRBJ2-1; no definite D call. The germline V gene encodes CDR1 MDHEN and CDR2 SYDVKM. CDR3 length equals 9 residues. V was trimmed by 8 bases and J by 13 bases, leaving 9 bases between them. CDR3 bases: TGTGCCAGCGGGCAGACCCAGTTCTTC. Translation: CASGQTQFF.

Note on this clonotype: A much larger clone is a single base away; this may be a read error. The chain carries TRBV28 and TRBJ2-5; D uncertain. This CDR3 has 14 residues. The germline V gene has CDR1 MDHEN and CDR2 SYDVKM. The V and J ends lost 5 bases and 3 bases respectively, with 13 bases between them. In DNA, the CDR3 is TGTGCCAGCAGTGTGCTCGCGTCTGAAGAGACCCAGTACTTC. Encoded protein: CASSVLASEETQYF.

V and J are TRBV9 and TRBJ2-2, with a possible D match to TRBD2 (5 bases). This CDR3 spans 14 amino acids. Germline loops: CDR1 SGDLS, CDR2 YYNGEE. V was clipped by 4 bases and J by 6 bases, with 13 bases between them. The CDR3 DNA is TGTGCCAGCAGCACCCAAGTAGCGTCCGGGGAGCTGTTTTTT. Its protein is CASSTQVASGELFF.

V is TRBV6-2 or TRBV6-3 and J is TRBJ2-1, with TRBD2 matching 10 bases. This CDR3 contains 14 residues. The V and J ends lost 10 bases and 10 bases, in that order; junction bases with no gene match: 13. Per the germline V gene, CDR1 is MNHEY and CDR2 is SVGEGT. The CDR3 DNA reads TGTGCCACCCTTGGAGCGGGAGGGCCCTTCGAGCAGTTCTTC. Amino acids: CATLGAGGPFEQFF.

To note about this clonotype: A much larger clone differs from this one at a single base, so this may be a read error. The CDR3 sequence: CASSVGTSATYNEPFF. DNA for the CDR3: TGCGCCAGCAGCGTGGGGACTAGCGCAACCTACAATGAGCCGTTCTTC. The chain carries TRBV5-1 and TRBJ2-1, with TRBD2 matching 10 bases. CDR1 and CDR2 (germline): SGHRS, YFSETQ. The CDR3 loop spans 16 amino acids.

This chain links TRBV2 with TRBJ2-7, with D possibly matching TRBD1 (5 bases). The end of the DNA fits TRBJ2-5 better, so the J call may be wrong. Germline V gene sequence: CDR1 SNHLY, CDR2 FYNNEI. This CDR3 is built from 13 residues. The CDR3 sequence is CASGATYQETQYF. The CDR3 DNA follows: TGTGCCAGCGGGGCTACCTACCAAGAGACCCAGTACTTC.

The CDR3 loop reads CASSGFHQEAQYF. The CDR3 DNA reads TGTGCCAGCAGTGGATTCCATCAAGAGGCCCAGTACTTC. The chain joins TRBV27 to TRBJ2-7; D unclear. From germline, CDR1 is MNHEY and CDR2 SMNVEV (reference sequence). The CDR3 sequence is 13 residues long. V lost 5 bases, J lost 10 bases, and 18 bases lay in between.

The J gene is TRBJ2-5, the V gene TRBV12-3 or TRBV12-4; D call uncertain. The V end lost 6 bases, the J end lost 2 bases, and 7 bases lay between the germline ends. The length of the CDR3 is 12 residues. The CDR3 loop is CASRLQQETQYF. The CDR3 DNA is TGTGCCAGCAGGTTACAGCAAGAGACCCAGTACTTC.

The J gene is TRBJ2-5, the V gene TRBV21-1; the table's D call, TRBD1, has no DNA check behind it. The tail of the sequence fits TRBJ2-7 better, so the J call may be wrong. TRBV21-1 is assigned pseudogene status. This CDR3 has 15 amino acids. CDR3 in amino acids: CASSKTESKGDEQYF. For the CDR3, the DNA is TGTGCCAGCAGCAAGACAGAGTCTAAGGGGGACGAGCAGTACTTC.

Ten or more counts support this clonotype. The chain employs TRBV27 and TRBJ2-7, with 10 nucleotides matching TRBD1. The V gene's germline CDR1 is MNHEY and CDR2 SMNVEV (reference sequence). The CDR3 has 14 residues. V shed 6 bases and J 4 bases; nucleotides not matched to a gene: 6. This CDR3 is CASRTGGSLYEQYF. The CDR3 region has the DNA TGTGCCAGCAGGACAGGGGGCTCCCTGTACGAGCAGTACTTC.

On this clonotype: A much bigger clone sits one base away, suggesting this may be a read error. V and J are TRBV2 and TRBJ2-1; D not certain. V was trimmed by 4 bases and J by 2 bases, leaving 9 bases between them. The CDR3 consists of 14 residues. Germline CDR1 SNHLY, CDR2 FYNNEI. This CDR3 is CASSGLPPYNEQFF. Here the CDR3 DNA reads TGTGCCAGCAGTGGCCTGCCCCCCTACAATGAGCAGTTCTTC.

The chain carries TRBV2 and TRBJ2-6; no clear D gene. Germline CDR1 reads SNHLY; CDR2 reads FYNNEI. V lost 10 bases, J lost 0 bases, and 10 bases lay in between. This CDR3 has 14 amino acids. The chain's CDR3 is CANLGPSGANVLTF. CDR3 DNA sequence: TGTGCCAACTTGGGCCCCTCTGGGGCCAACGTCCTGACTTTC.

Only a few counts were recorded for this clonotype. The CDR3 here is CASSLAQAGTGELFF. The CDR3 bases are TGTGCCAGCAGCTTAGCCCAAGCCGGGACCGGGGAGCTGTTTTTT. The chain combines TRBV5-4 with TRBJ2-2; the D is unclear. This CDR3 region has 15 residues. CDR1 and CDR2 (germline): SGHNT, YYREEE (reference sequence). Trimming pared 2 bases from V and 5 bases from J, leaving 13 bases between. The variable domain in full, completed from reference TRBV5-4 and TRBJ2-2, reads ETGVTQSPTHLIKTRGQQVTLRCSSQSGHNTVSWYQQALGQGPQFIFQYYREEENGRGNFPPRFSGLQFPNYSSELNVNALELDDSALYLCASSLAQAGTGELFFGEGSRLTVL.

The V and J genes are TRBV7-2 and TRBJ2-1; 7 bases agree with TRBD2. CDR1 SGHTA and CDR2 FQGNSA come from the germline V gene. V gave up 5 bases and J gave up 7 bases; unmatched junction bases: 8. The CDR3 is 14 amino acids. CDR3 sequence reads: CASSPGLQANEQFF. CDR3 nucleotides: TGTGCCAGCAGCCCGGGACTACAGGCGAATGAGCAGTTCTTC.

This clonotype was observed once. A junction end diverges from the germline sequence, so it may reflect a read error. The chain has TRBV27 and TRBJ2-1, with 8 bases matching TRBD2. Germline values: CDR1 MNHEY, CDR2 SMNVEV (reference sequence). This CDR3 has 16 amino acids. CDR3 nucleotides: TGTGCCAGCAGTCGGGAAGCGGGAGCGGTGTACAAAGAGCAGTTCTTC. Its protein is CASSREAGAVYKEQFF.

This clonotype occurred many times. V and J are TRBV29-1 and TRBJ2-5; D may be TRBD2 (5 bases). The ends were cut back, 1 base at V and 4 bases at J, with 10 bases in the middle. The CDR3 is made up of 13 amino acids. Germline CDR1 is SQVTM and CDR2 is ANQGSEA. The CDR3 DNA reads as TGCAGCGTTGAAGGGGTAGAGGGAGAGACCCAGTACTTC. The encoded protein is CSVEGVEGETQYF.